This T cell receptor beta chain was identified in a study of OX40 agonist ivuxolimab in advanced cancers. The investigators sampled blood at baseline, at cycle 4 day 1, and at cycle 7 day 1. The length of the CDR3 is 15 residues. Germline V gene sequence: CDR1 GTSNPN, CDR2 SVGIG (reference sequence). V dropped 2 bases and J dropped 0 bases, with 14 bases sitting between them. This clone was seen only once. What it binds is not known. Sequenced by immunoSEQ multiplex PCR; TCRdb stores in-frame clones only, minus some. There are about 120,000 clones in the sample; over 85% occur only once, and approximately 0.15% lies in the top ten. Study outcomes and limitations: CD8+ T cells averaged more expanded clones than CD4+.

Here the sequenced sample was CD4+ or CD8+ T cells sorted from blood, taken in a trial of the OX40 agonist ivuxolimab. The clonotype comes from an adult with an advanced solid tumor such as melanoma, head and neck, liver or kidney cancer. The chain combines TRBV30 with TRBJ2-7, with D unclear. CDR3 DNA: TGTGCCTGGAGTAGAAAGGAAATGGCCTCCTACGAGCAGTACTTC. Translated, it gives CAWSRKEMASYEQYF.